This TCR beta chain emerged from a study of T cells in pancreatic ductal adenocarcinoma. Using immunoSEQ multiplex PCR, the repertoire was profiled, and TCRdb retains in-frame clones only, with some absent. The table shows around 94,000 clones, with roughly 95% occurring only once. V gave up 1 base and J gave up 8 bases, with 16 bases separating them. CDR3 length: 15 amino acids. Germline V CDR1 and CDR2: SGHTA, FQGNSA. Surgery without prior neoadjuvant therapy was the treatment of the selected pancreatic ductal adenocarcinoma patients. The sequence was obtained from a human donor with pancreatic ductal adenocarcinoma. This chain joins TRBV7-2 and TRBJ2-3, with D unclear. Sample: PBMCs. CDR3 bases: TGTGCCAGCAGCTTAGTTTCCGCATCCACGGGTACGCAGTATTTT. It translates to CASSLVSASTGTQYF.